This TCR beta chain was retrieved from a study of T-cell memory formation after mild COVID-19. Turning to the study itself: TCR clusters were mostly donor specific.

Study observations and caveats: The study detected some responding clones in pre-infection memory, suggesting cross-reactive memory joined. Whereas later expanders leaned CD4+, clones contracting day 15 to 85 showed a balanced CD4/CD8 makeup.

Details on this clonotype: Its antigen is still unknown.

One entry per CDR3 protein results from TCRdb running MiXCR on the 5' RACE reads. The sample lists about 350,000 distinct CDR3 sequences; under 30% were seen once. CDR1 is MNHEY and CDR2 is SVGEGT in the germline V gene. CDR3 size: 18 residues. V lost 5 bases and J lost 2; bases outside the gene matches: 18. Sequences were obtained from PBMCs or a T cell subset sorted from them (not recorded which). This clonotype was sampled from an adult woman who had mild COVID-19 (a few samples of this study predate the infection). Cell type and time point are not known. The chain combines TRBV6-2 or TRBV6-3 with TRBJ2-7, with 7 bases lining up with TRBD1. CDR3 coding DNA: TGTGCCAGCAGTCGATCCTACCCCCGGGACAGAGTAACCTACGAGCAGTACTTC. Translating gives CASSRSYPRDRVTYEQYF.